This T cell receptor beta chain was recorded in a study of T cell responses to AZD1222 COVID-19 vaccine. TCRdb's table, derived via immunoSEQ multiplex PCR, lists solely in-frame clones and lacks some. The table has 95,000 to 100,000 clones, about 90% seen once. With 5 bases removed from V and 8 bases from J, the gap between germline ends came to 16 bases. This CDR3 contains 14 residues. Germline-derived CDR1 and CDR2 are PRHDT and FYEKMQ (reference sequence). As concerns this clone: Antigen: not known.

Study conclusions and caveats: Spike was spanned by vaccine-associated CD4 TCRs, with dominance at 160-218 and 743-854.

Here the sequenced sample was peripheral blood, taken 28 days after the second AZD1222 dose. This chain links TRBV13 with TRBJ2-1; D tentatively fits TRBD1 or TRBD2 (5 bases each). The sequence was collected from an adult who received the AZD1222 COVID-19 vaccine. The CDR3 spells CASSEAGRADEQFF. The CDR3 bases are TGTGCCAGCAGCGAGGCGGGCAGGGCGGATGAGCAGTTCTTC. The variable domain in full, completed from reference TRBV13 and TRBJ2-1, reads AAGVIQSPRHLIKEKRETATLKCYPIPRHDTVYWYQQGPGQDPQFLISFYEKMQSDKGSIPDRFSAQQFSDYHSELNMSSLELGDSALYFCASSEAGRADEQFFGPGTRLTVL.